This T cell receptor (beta chain) was found in a study of T-cell reconstitution after alpha-beta-depleted transplantation in children. Overall study results and limits: High day-60 TCRbeta diversity in some patients came from surviving recipient T cells and thymic progenitors.

TCRbeta library construction was performed incorporating unique molecular identifiers. Using its own MiXCR run on the PCR reads, TCRdb lists one record per CDR3 protein. The sample shows just under 250,000 distinct CDR3 sequences, roughly 23% of them seen only once. This clonotype was counted at least ten times. Its antigen is currently unknown. V lost 5 bases, J lost 1 base, and 2 bases stayed unmatched. The CDR3 extends over 15 amino acids. The genes are TRBV12-3 or TRBV12-4 and TRBJ2-2; 9 bases match TRBD1. The source of this sequence is a girl aged 2 to 10 with Fanconi anemia, due to receive a stem cell transplant. The sample in question was PBMCs, obtained before TCRalphabeta/CD19-depleted stem cell transplant. The CDR3 DNA reads as TGTGCCAGCAGTAAGGGACAGGGGAACACCGGGGAGCTGTTTTTT. Its translation is CASSKGQGNTGELFF.